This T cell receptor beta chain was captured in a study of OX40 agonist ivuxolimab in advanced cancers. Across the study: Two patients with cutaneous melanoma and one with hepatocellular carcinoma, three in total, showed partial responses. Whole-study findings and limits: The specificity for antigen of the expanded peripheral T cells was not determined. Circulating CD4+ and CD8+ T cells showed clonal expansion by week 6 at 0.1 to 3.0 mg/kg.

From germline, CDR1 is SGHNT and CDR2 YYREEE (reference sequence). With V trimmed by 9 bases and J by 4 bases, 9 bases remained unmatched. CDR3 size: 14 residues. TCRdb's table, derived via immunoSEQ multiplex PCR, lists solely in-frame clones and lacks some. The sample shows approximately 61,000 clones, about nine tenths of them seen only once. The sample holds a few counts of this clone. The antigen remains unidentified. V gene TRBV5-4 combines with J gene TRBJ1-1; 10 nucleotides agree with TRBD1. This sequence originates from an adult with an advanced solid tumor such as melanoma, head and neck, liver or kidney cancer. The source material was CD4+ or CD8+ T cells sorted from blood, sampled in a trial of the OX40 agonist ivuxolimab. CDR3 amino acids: CATALGQGFTEAFF. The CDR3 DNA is TGTGCCACCGCCCTGGGACAGGGGTTCACTGAAGCTTTCTTT.